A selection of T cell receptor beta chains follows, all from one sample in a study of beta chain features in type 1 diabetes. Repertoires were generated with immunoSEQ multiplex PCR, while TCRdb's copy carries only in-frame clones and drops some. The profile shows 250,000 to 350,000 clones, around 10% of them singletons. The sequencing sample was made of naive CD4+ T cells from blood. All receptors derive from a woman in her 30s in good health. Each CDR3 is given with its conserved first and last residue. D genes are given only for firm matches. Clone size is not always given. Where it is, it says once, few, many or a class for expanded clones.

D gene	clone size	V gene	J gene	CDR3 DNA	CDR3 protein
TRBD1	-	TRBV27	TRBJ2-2	TGTGCCAGCAGTTCGGCAGGGGGCGGTATTAAAGACGGGGAGCTGTTTTTT	CASSSAGGGIKDGELFF
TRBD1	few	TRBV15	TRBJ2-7	TGTGCCACCAGCAGGGGAGGACAGGGGGCCTACGAGCAGTACTTC	CATSRGGQGAYEQYF
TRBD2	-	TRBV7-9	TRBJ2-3	TGTGCCAGCAGCTTAGGTAGCGGGAGCAGCCATACGCAGTATTTT	CASSLGSGSSHTQYF
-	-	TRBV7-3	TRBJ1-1	TGTGCCAGCAGCTTAGGGGGGGTTACTGAAGCTTTCTTT	CASSLGGVTEAFF
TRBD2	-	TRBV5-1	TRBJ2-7	TGCGCCAGCCGCCAGCGGGAGGGGTACGAGCAGTACTTC	CASRQREGYEQYF
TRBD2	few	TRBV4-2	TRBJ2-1	TGTGCCAGCAGCCAAGATACTAGCGGGTATTACAATGAGCAGTTCTTC	CASSQDTSGYYNEQFF
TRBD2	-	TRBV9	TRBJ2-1	TGTGCCAGCAGCGTAGATTCTAGCGGGAGTAGTGAGCAGTTCTTC	CASSVDSSGSSEQFF
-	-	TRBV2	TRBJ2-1	TGTGCCAGCAGTCCCAACAATGAGCAGTTCTTC	CASSPNNEQFF
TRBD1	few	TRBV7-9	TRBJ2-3	TGTGCCAGCAGCCCCGGGACAGGGGCTCTAAGCACAGATACGCAGTATTTT	CASSPGTGALSTDTQYF
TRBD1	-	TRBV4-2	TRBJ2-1	TGTGCCAGCAGCCACGCCGGGACAGGGGGCTACAATGAGCAGTTCTTC	CASSHAGTGGYNEQFF
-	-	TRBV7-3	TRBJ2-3	TGTGCCAGCAGCAGTAGCGCCCGCACAGATACGCAGTATTTT	CASSSSARTDTQYF
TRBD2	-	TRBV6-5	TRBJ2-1	TGTGCCAGCAGTACCACTAGCGGAGCCTACAATGAGCAGTTCTTC	CASSTTSGAYNEQFF
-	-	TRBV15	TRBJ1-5	TGTGCCACCAGCAGAGATTTAGCGGGGGGCAATCAGCCCCAGCATTTT	CATSRDLAGGNQPQHF
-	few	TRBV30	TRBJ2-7	TGTGCCTGGAGTATTAGTGTTTACGAGCAGTACTTC	CAWSISVYEQYF
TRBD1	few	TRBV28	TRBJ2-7	TGTGCCAGCAGGTTAACACAGGGGGCTGTTGACGAGCAGTACTTC	CASRLTQGAVDEQYF
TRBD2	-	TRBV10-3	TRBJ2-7	TGTGCCATCAGTGATAGGGGACTAGCGGATTCCTACGAGCAGTACTTC	CAISDRGLADSYEQYF
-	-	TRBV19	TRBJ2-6	TGTGCCACCTCTCCAGGGGCTGGGGCCAACGTCCTGACTTTC	CATSPGAGANVLTF
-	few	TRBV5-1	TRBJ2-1	TGCGCCAGCAGCTTGGGGCCGGGTGGTGGGGGCGGCTACAATGAGCAGTTCTTC	CASSLGPGGGGGYNEQFF
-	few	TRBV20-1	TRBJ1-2	TGCAGTGTCAAGAAGAGCTATGGCTACACCTTC	CSVKKSYGYTF
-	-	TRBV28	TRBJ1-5	TGTGCCAGCAGTTGGAACCGGGGCCAGCATTTT	CASSWNRGQHF
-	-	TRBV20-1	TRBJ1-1	TGCAGTGCTAGTTATCTCCCTGAAGCTTTCTTT	CSASYLPEAFF
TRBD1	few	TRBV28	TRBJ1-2	TGTGCCAGCAACACAGGGGGCCTCAACTATGGCTACACCTTC	CASNTGGLNYGYTF
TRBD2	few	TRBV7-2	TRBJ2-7	TGTGCCAGCAGCTACGGACTAGCGGGAGGTTACGAGCAGTACTTC	CASSYGLAGGYEQYF
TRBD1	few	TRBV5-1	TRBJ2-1	TGCGCCAGCAGCTCGGCCGGGACAGAATACAATGAGCAGTTCTTC	CASSSAGTEYNEQFF
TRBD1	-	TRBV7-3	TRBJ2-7	TGTGCCAGCAGCCCGGCACCCGGGACAGGCTACGAGCAGTACTTC	CASSPAPGTGYEQYF
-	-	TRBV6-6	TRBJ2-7	TGTGCCAGCAGTGAGGTCTGGGGCCGATACGAGCAGTACTTC	CASSEVWGRYEQYF
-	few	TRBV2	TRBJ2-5	TGTGCCAGCAAGGCGGGGGCTAGCCAAGAGACCCAGTACTTC	CASKAGASQETQYF
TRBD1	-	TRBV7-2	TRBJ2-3	TGTGCCAGCAGGCACGACAGGGTAGCATCGGATACGCAGTATTTT	CASRHDRVASDTQYF
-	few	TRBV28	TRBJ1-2	TGTGCCAGCAGTTTACTCGGGGGGCAAGGCTATGGCTACACCTTC	CASSLLGGQGYGYTF
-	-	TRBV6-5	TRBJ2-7	TGTGCCAGCAGTTACTTGGGGACTGAAAGCTACGAGCAGTACTTC	CASSYLGTESYEQYF
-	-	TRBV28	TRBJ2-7	TGTGCCAGCAGTTTCCCCCGGGGGAGCGCCTACGAGCAGTACTTC	CASSFPRGSAYEQYF
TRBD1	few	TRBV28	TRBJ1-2	TGTGCCAGCAGTTTACAGGGGGCGCGTGGCTACACCTTC	CASSLQGARGYTF
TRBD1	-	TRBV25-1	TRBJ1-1	TGTGCCAGCAGTGAATCTACAGGGGCCCTCCGGGCCACTGAAGCTTTCTTT	CASSESTGALRATEAFF
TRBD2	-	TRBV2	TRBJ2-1	TGTGCCAGCAGTGAACTTACTAGCGGGACGAATGAGCAGTTCTTC	CASSELTSGTNEQFF
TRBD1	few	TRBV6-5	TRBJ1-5	TGTGCCAGCAGTCGGACAGGGGTTAGTCAGCCCCAGCATTTT	CASSRTGVSQPQHF
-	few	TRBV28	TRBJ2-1	TGTGCCAGCCGACAGCCTTTGGACAATGAGCAGTTCTTC	CASRQPLDNEQFF
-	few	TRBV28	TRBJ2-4	TGTGCCAGCACCTCGGTTCTAGCCAAAAACATTCAGTACTTC	CASTSVLAKNIQYF
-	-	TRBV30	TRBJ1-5	TGTGCCTGGAGTGTCTTGGGAGATCAGCCCCAGCATTTT	CAWSVLGDQPQHF
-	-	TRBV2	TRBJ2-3	TGTGCCAGCACCCCCAGGACTCGGGGCACAGATACGCAGTATTTT	CASTPRTRGTDTQYF
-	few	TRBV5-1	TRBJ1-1	TGCGCCAGCAGCTTGGCGGTGAACACTGAAGCTTTCTTT	CASSLAVNTEAFF
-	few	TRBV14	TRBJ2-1	TGTGCCAGCAGCCCCCAGTTTTCCTACAATGAGCAGTTCTTC	CASSPQFSYNEQFF
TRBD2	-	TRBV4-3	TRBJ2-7	TGCGCCAGCAGCCTAATGCCCGCCGGGGCGGGAGGGAGCACCTACGAGCAGTACTTC	CASSLMPAGAGGSTYEQYF
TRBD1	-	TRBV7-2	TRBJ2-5	TGTGCCAGCAGCAAAAAACAGGGGGCGGGGGAGACCCAGTACTTC	CASSKKQGAGETQYF
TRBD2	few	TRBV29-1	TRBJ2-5	TGCAGCGTTGTAGCGGGGGGTACCGAGACCCAGTACTTC	CSVVAGGTETQYF
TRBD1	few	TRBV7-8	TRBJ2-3	TGTGCCAGCACCAACCCCGGGACAGGACAACCTACGCAGTATTTT	CASTNPGTGQPTQYF
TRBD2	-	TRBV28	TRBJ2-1	TGTGCCAGCAGTTCACGGACTAGCGGGAGTAAAAATGAGCAGTTCTTC	CASSSRTSGSKNEQFF
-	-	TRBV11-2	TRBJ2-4	TGTGCCAGCAGCTTAGCACAGGCCTTAGCCAAAAACATTCAGTACTTC	CASSLAQALAKNIQYF
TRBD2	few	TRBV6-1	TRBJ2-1	TGTGCCAGCCGTCGAAGCGGGAATGATGAGCAGTTCTTC	CASRRSGNDEQFF
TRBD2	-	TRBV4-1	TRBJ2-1	TGCGCCAGCAGCCAAGAAGGTAGCGGGACTAGCGGGCGGGATGAGCAGTTCTTC	CASSQEGSGTSGRDEQFF
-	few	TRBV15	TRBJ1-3	TGTGCCACCAGCAGAGATCTTGTTGCTGGAAACACCATATATTTT	CATSRDLVAGNTIYF
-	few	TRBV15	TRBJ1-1	TGTGCCACCAGCAGAGATATGGGGGCCGGTGAAGCTGAAGCTTTCTTT	CATSRDMGAGEAEAFF
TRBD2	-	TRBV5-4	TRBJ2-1	TGTGCCAGCAGCCCCCGGACTAGCGGGAGGTCACGGAGTGAGCAGTTCTTC	CASSPRTSGRSRSEQFF
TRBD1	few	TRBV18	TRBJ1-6	TGTGCCAGCTCACCACGCGGGACAGGGTCTTCACCCCTCCACTTT	CASSPRGTGSSPLHF